These T cell receptor beta chains were read from a single sample in a study of T cell responses to AZD1222 COVID-19 vaccine. TCRdb keeps only in-frame clones here, not all; method: immunoSEQ multiplex PCR. The sample consists of under 170,000 clones, more than 90% of them appearing once. The source material was peripheral blood, sampled 28 days after the second AZD1222 dose. These receptor sequences come from an adult who received the AZD1222 COVID-19 vaccine. CDR3s leave out the opening cysteine and the closing phenylalanine or tryptophan.

TRBJ2-7	TRBV12-5	ASGLIPLGQGASYEQY
TRBJ2-7	TRBV30	AWDVASGIEQY
TRBJ1-1	TRBV29-1	SVGVRIEAEAF
TRBJ2-7	TRBV24-1	ATSDAAAGRREQY
TRBJ2-7	TRBV2	ASRDYEQY
TRBJ1-6	TRBV19	ASSMSQANSPLH
TRBJ2-3	TRBV11-2	ASSKSGATDTQY
TRBJ1-1	TRBV15	ATSRHTGGAMDTEAF
TRBJ1-1	TRBV29-1	SVYTGGYTEAF
TRBJ2-7	TRBV19	ASQDRAYEQY
TRBJ2-5	TRBV11-2	ASSGQGAGQETQY
TRBJ2-1	TRBV19	ASRRGTESSYNEQF